This entry lists 26 T cell receptor beta chains sequenced from one sample in a study of shared clonotypes between healthy human individuals. Naive CD8 cells comprised CD45RO-negative, CCR7-positively selected cells, excluding terminally differentiated effector memory CD45RA+ cells. Using immunoSEQ multiplex PCR, the repertoire was profiled, and TCRdb retains in-frame clones only, with some absent. The data show some 1,900,000 clones, about 94% seen once. The sequencing input was naive CD8+ T cells sorted from blood. The receptors derive from a man between 18 and 29 years old in good health.

The V gene is TRBV10-1, the J gene TRBJ2-7; D gene unclear. This CDR3 is built from 12 residues. The V gene's germline CDR1 is WNHNN and CDR2 SYGVQD (reference sequence). Trimming removed 3 bases at V and 7 bases at J, with 10 bases between. CDR3 sequence: CASSDRPGEQYF. The CDR3 bases are TGCGCCAGCAGTGACAGGCCTGGAGAGCAGTACTTC.

CDR3 bases: TGTGCCAGCAGTTGGGACACGAGCCTGAACACTGAAGCTTTCTTT. It encodes CASSWDTSLNTEAFF. This rearrangement joins TRBV2 to TRBJ1-1; D is possibly TRBD1 (6 bases). The germline V gene has CDR1 SNHLY and CDR2 FYNNEI. The length of the CDR3 is 15 residues. V shed 5 bases and J shed 0 bases, with 13 bases lying between them.

The J gene is TRBJ2-7, the V gene TRBV9, with D unclear. The CDR3 extends over 16 amino acids. Germline V gene sequence: CDR1 SGDLS, CDR2 YYNGEE. Trimming shortened V by 0 bases and J by 0 bases, and 13 bases separated the two germline ends. This CDR3 is CASSVGGSPSSYEQYF. Written as DNA, the CDR3 is TGTGCCAGCAGCGTAGGAGGCTCCCCCAGCTCCTACGAGCAGTACTTC.

This chain connects TRBV7-8 to TRBJ2-7; D is ambiguous. The germline V gene encodes CDR1 SGHVS and CDR2 FQNEAQ. Trimming took off 7 bases at V and 0 bases at J, with 19 bases between the two ends. The CDR3 sequence is 16 residues long. CDR3 sequence (DNA): TGTGCCAGCACCTTGCAATCTGATTTTTCCTCCTACGAGCAGTACTTC. Translating gives CASTLQSDFSSYEQYF.

The CDR3 protein is CASSLESGVGEKLFF. As DNA, the CDR3 is TGTGCCAGCAGCTTGGAGAGTGGTGTAGGTGAAAAACTGTTTTTT. The gene calls are TRBV5-5 and TRBJ1-4; D is undetermined. V lost 0 bases and J lost 7, with 13 bases in between. CDR3 length equals 15 residues. The V gene's germline CDR1 is SGHKS and CDR2 YYEKEE (reference sequence).

The chain couples TRBV9 to TRBJ1-2; 7 bases are shared with TRBD1. The germline V gene encodes CDR1 SGDLS and CDR2 YYNGEE. The CDR3 sequence is 13 residues long. The V gene end was trimmed by 4 bases and the J gene end by 6 bases; junction bases not matched to a gene: 6. The DNA of the CDR3 is TGTGCCAGCAGCAAGGGAGGGGGCAATGGCTACACCTTC. It encodes CASSKGGGNGYTF.

Concerning this clone: This sequence may be a read error, since a much larger clone differs from it by one base. The identical CDR3 is also encoded by other nucleotide sequences in the sample. The chain links TRBV10-2 to TRBJ2-7, with D possibly matching TRBD1 (6 bases). Trimming removed 6 bases from V and 4 bases from J, with 7 bases in between. The CDR3 extends over 11 amino acids. Germline values: CDR1 WSHSY, CDR2 SAAADI. In DNA form, the CDR3 reads TGCGCCAGCAGCCAGGGGTACGAGCAGTACTTC. Protein product: CASSQGYEQYF.

The rearrangement links TRBV7-9 to TRBJ1-1; D call uncertain. Trimming cost V 5 bases and J 7 bases, with 11 bases left between them. Germline CDR1 reads SEHNR; CDR2 reads FQNEAQ (reference sequence). There are 12 residues in the CDR3. The CDR3 is CASSPRPVEAFF. The CDR3 region has the DNA TGTGCCAGCAGCCCACGACCGGTTGAAGCTTTCTTT.

The V gene is TRBV6-6, the J gene TRBJ2-3; 8 nucleotides match TRBD1. Germline lookup yields CDR1 MNHNY and CDR2 SVGAGI (reference sequence). V trimming: 8 bases; J trimming: 2 bases; junction bases outside the gene matches: 9. The CDR3 has 15 residues. The CDR3 is CASLNPGGFTDTQYF. The DNA of the CDR3 is TGTGCCAGCCTGAACCCAGGGGGCTTCACAGATACGCAGTATTTT.

The gene calls are TRBV27 and TRBJ2-2, with 8 bases fitting TRBD1. Trimming removed 8 bases from V and 0 bases from J; junction bases left unmatched: 14. The CDR3 has 18 amino acids. From germline, CDR1 is MNHEY and CDR2 SMNVEV (reference sequence). CDR3 sequence: CASLTRQLRGPNTGELFF. The CDR3 DNA reads TGTGCCAGCCTCACCCGGCAACTCAGGGGGCCGAACACCGGGGAGCTGTTTTTT.

The V call is TRBV10-2, the J call TRBJ2-1, with 8 positions matching TRBD2. With V trimmed by 3 bases and J by 4 bases, 8 bases remained unmatched. The germline V gene encodes CDR1 WSHSY and CDR2 SAAADI. The CDR3 has 16 residues. Written as DNA, the CDR3 is TGCGCCAGCAGTGATCCCCCTAGCGGGCCTTACAATGAGCAGTTCTTC. Translation: CASSDPPSGPYNEQFF.

This rearrangement joins TRBV9 to TRBJ1-2, with D perhaps matching TRBD1 (6 bases). V was pared by 3 bases and J by 2 bases, with 14 bases between. The CDR3 runs to 15 residues. Germline loops: CDR1 SGDLS, CDR2 YYNGEE. The CDR3, as DNA: TGTGCCAGCAGCGCAGGGGACACTCTAAACTATGGCTACACCTTC. This codes for CASSAGDTLNYGYTF.

This chain links TRBV4-1 with TRBJ2-7; D is unresolved. Germline V gene data show CDR1 as MGHRA and CDR2 as YSYEKL. The CDR3 is 16 residues long. V was pared by 2 bases and J by 0 bases, with 14 bases between. Here the CDR3 reads CASSQLTQESSYEQYF. The DNA for the CDR3 is TGCGCCAGCAGCCAACTCACCCAGGAGTCCTCCTACGAGCAGTACTTC.

The chain has TRBV4-1 and TRBJ2-7; D is possibly TRBD1 (5 bases). This CDR3 is 13 amino acids long. Germline loops: CDR1 MGHRA, CDR2 YSYEKL. Trimming pared 3 bases from V and 0 bases from J, leaving 6 bases between. The DNA of the CDR3 is TGCGCCAGCAGCCACGACAGCTCCTACGAGCAGTACTTC. Its protein product is CASSHDSSYEQYF.

Comments on this clone: Additional DNA sequences in this sample encode the identical CDR3. V and J are TRBV4-1 and TRBJ2-7; TRBD2 aligns across 10 bases. Germline-derived CDR1 and CDR2 are MGHRA and YSYEKL. V dropped 1 base and J dropped 0; count of bases not matched to a gene: 0. The CDR3 contains 15 residues. Here the CDR3 reads CASSQASGSSYEQYF. The CDR3 DNA sequence: TGCGCCAGCAGCCAAGCTAGCGGGAGCTCCTACGAGCAGTACTTC.

The chain joins TRBV19 to TRBJ2-7; possible D gene TRBD1, 6 bases. The V end lost 3 bases, the J end lost 1 base, and 25 bases lay between the germline ends. This CDR3 contains 19 residues. The germline V gene has CDR1 LNHDA and CDR2 SQIVND (reference sequence). The CDR3 here is CASSMDSGQRLTGSYEQYF. The CDR3, as DNA: TGTGCCAGTAGTATGGACTCAGGACAGCGCTTAACAGGGTCCTACGAGCAGTACTTC.

The chain combines TRBV9 with TRBJ2-3; 13 bases map to TRBD2. CDR1 SGDLS and CDR2 YYNGEE come from the germline V gene. The CDR3 spans 16 residues. The junction had 4 bases not matched to a gene; V was cut back by 0 bases and J by 6 bases. Here the CDR3 DNA reads TGTGCCAGCAGCGTAGCGGGGACTAGCGGGACTGATACGCAGTATTTT. Amino acid sequence: CASSVAGTSGTDTQYF.

This clone was seen at least ten times. The chain carries TRBV25-1 and TRBJ1-2, with 10 bases identical to TRBD1. The CDR3 has 13 residues. Germline assignment: CDR1 MGHDK and CDR2 SYGVNS. V was pared by 6 bases and J by 12 bases, with 10 bases of the junction left unmatched. The CDR3, as DNA: TGTGCCAGCAGCCCGGGACAGGGGTTCTTAAACACCTTC. This translates into CASSPGQGFLNTF.

V is TRBV13 and J is TRBJ2-3; 9 bases agree with TRBD2. V lost 2 bases, J lost 6 bases, and 6 bases stayed unmatched. Germline CDR1 and CDR2: PRHDT and FYEKMQ (reference sequence). The CDR3 has 15 residues. CDR3 sequence: CASSLSGGTRDTQYF. The CDR3 DNA reads TGTGCCAGCAGCTTAAGCGGGGGGACGCGGGATACGCAGTATTTT.

This rearrangement joins TRBV11-2 to TRBJ2-2; D may be TRBD2 (6 bases). Germline CDR1 SGHAT, CDR2 FQNNGV. Trimming cost V 1 base and J 6 bases, with 12 bases left between them. The CDR3 is made up of 15 amino acids. CDR3: CASSLVAGIAGELFF. In nucleotides, the CDR3 is TGTGCCAGCAGCTTAGTGGCGGGAATCGCCGGGGAGCTGTTTTTT.

The chain has TRBV6-5 and TRBJ2-1; D uncertain. Germline values: CDR1 MNHEY, CDR2 SVGAGI. Trimming took 2 bases from V and 4 from J, leaving 6 bases between them. There are 13 residues in the CDR3. The CDR3 reads CASSYLSYNEQFF. The CDR3 DNA follows: TGTGCCAGCAGTTACCTGTCATACAATGAGCAGTTCTTC.

This CDR3 is CAWSRGGVYNEQFF. For the CDR3, the DNA is TGTGCCTGGAGTAGAGGCGGGGTGTACAATGAGCAGTTCTTC. This chain joins TRBV30 and TRBJ2-1, with D possibly being TRBD2 (6 bases). Per the germline V gene, CDR1 is GTSNPN and CDR2 is SVGIG (reference sequence). V shed 2 bases and J shed 4 bases, with 12 bases lying between them. This CDR3 is built from 14 residues.

This clone was seen at least ten times. J is TRBJ2-1 and V is TRBV28; 9 bases match TRBD2. This CDR3 is built from 17 residues. V shed 6 bases and J 1 base; nucleotides not matched to a gene: 10. CDR1 is MDHEN and CDR2 is SYDVKM in the germline V gene. The CDR3 DNA is TGTGCCAGCAGCCGTTCTCTCAGCGGGGGGTCCTACAATGAGCAGTTCTTC. This gives the protein CASSRSLSGGSYNEQFF.

This clone was counted a single time. The J gene is TRBJ1-1, the V gene TRBV25-1; D is undetermined. Germline assignment: CDR1 MGHDK and CDR2 SYGVNS. CDR3 length equals 14 residues. Between the trimmed V and J ends, which lost 4 bases and 1 base, there was a span of 10 bases. CDR3 nucleotides: TGTGCCAGCAGTGTCGAGGTGGGGAACACTGAAGCTTTCTTT. It codes for CASSVEVGNTEAFF.

The chain employs TRBV10-2 and TRBJ2-7, with TRBD2 matching 12 bases. Losses at the gene ends were 2 bases for V and 5 bases for J; bases not matched to a gene: 13. This CDR3 is 18 amino acids long. From germline, CDR1 is WSHSY and CDR2 SAAADI. As DNA, the CDR3 is TGCGCCAGCAGTGAGACCCTACTAGCGGGGGGCCTCGGGGACGAGCAGTACTTC. Protein: CASSETLLAGGLGDEQYF.

The V gene is TRBV27, the J gene TRBJ2-7; D not resolved. Deletions cut 3 bases from V and 0 bases from J, with 15 bases between. CDR3 size: 16 residues. CDR1 and CDR2 from the germline V gene are MNHEY and SMNVEV (reference sequence). CDR3 nucleotides: TGTGCCAGCAGTTTTTCTGTCGGCCAGAACTCCTACGAGCAGTACTTC. Protein: CASSFSVGQNSYEQYF.